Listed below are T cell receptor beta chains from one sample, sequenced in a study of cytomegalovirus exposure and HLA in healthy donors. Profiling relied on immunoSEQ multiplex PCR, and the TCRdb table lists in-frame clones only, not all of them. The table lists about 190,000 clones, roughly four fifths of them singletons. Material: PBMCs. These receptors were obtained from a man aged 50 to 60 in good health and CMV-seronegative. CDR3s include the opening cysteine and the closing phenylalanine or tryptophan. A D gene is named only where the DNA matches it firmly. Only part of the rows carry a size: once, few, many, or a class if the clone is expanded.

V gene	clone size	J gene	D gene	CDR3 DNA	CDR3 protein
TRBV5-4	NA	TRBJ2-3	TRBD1	TGTGCCAGCAGCTTGAAAACAGGGGGCTCGACAGATACGCAGTATTTT	CASSLKTGGSTDTQYF
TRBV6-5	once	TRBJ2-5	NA	TGTGCCAGCAGTTCCACCCCGGGGAGGGGGAAAGAGACCCAGTACTTC	CASSSTPGRGKETQYF
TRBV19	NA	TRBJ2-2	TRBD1	TGTGCCAGTAGGAAGACAGGGTACACCGGGGAGCTGTTTTTT	CASRKTGYTGELFF
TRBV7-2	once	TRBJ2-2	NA	TGTGCCAGCAGCTTAGTGTCCCAGGGAACTAACACCGGGGAGCTGTTTTTT	CASSLVSQGTNTGELFF
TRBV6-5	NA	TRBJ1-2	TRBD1	TGTGCCAGCAGTTACCCAGGGACAGGGGGAGAGGGAGGCTACACCTTC	CASSYPGTGGEGGYTF
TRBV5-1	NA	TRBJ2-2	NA	TGCGCCAGCGTCCCCCCGGGGGTACCGACCGGGGAGCTGTTTTTT	CASVPPGVPTGELFF
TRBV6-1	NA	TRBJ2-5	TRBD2	TGTGCCAGCAGTGAAGTTGCTAGCGGGAGGTACGACGGAGAGACCCAGTACTTC	CASSEVASGRYDGETQYF
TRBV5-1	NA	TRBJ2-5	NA	TGCGCCAGCAGCCTGACCGGGGGGCCACAAGAGACCCAGTACTTC	CASSLTGGPQETQYF
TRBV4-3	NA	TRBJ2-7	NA	TGCGCCAGCAGCCGGACAGCCAAAGCCTACGAGCAGTACTTC	CASSRTAKAYEQYF
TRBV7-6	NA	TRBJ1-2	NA	TGTGCCAGCAGCCAAGAGTTGGGCAGGGTCTACGGCTACACCTTC	CASSQELGRVYGYTF
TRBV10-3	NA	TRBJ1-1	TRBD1	TGTGCCATCAGTGAGGGGACAGGGGAAGACACTGAAGCTTTCTTT	CAISEGTGEDTEAFF
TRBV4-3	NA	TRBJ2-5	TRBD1	TGCGCCAGCAGCCAAGAGCTACAGGGGTACCAAGAGACCCAGTACTTC	CASSQELQGYQETQYF
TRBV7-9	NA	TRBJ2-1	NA	TGTGCCAGCAGCTCGGGGGGCCACCCAGGCAATGAGCAGTTCTTC	CASSSGGHPGNEQFF
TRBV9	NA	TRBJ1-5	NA	TGTGCCTCGGCTCGGGAAGGAGTCTTCAATCAGCCCCAGCATTTT	CASAREGVFNQPQHF
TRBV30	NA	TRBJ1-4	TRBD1	TGTGCCTGGACCTACGACAGGGTATCCACCTCAAAACTGTTTTTT	CAWTYDRVSTSKLFF
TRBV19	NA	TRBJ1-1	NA	TGTGCCAGTAGTATTCCGCGGAACACACTCAACACTGAAGCTTTCTTT	CASSIPRNTLNTEAFF
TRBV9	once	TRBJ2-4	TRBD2	TGTGCCAGCGCTTGGACTAGCGGGACTCTAGCCAAAAACATTCAGTACTTC	CASAWTSGTLAKNIQYF
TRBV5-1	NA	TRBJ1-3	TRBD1	TGCGCCAGCAGCTTGGGGACAGGTGGAAACACCATATATTTT	CASSLGTGGNTIYF
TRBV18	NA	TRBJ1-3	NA	TGTGCCAGCTCACCGACAGTCATTAGCTCTGGAAACACCATATATTTT	CASSPTVISSGNTIYF
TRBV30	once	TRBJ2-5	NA	TGTGCCTGGAGTGTTGGGGGGATGGAGACCCAGTACTTC	CAWSVGGMETQYF
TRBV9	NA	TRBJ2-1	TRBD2	TGTGCCAGCAGTTATCCGGGACTAGCGGGGGATGAGCAGTTCTTC	CASSYPGLAGDEQFF
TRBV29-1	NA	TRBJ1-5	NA	TGCAGCGGGCAGGGCCAGCCCCAGCATTTT	CSGQGQPQHF
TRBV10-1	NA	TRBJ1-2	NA	TGCGCCAGCGACAGACTCCCTAACTATGGCTACACCTTC	CASDRLPNYGYTF
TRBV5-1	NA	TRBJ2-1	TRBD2	TGCGCCAGCAGCGCGGGCCCCAGCGGGAATAACGAGCAGTTCTTC	CASSAGPSGNNEQFF